This T cell receptor (beta chain) was sequenced for a study of T cells in Graves' hyperthyroidism and ophthalmopathy. General study results and limits: Before onset, ophthalmopathy was predicted by the model a median 6.5 months earlier.

About this clonotype: The antigen is unknown. A much larger clone lies a single base off, so this may be a read error.

Stable hyperthyroidism: no ophthalmopathy progression over 18 months of follow-up. Exclusion criteria comprised uncontrolled infection, other autoimmune disease, pregnancy or lactation. Thyroid ultrasound, orbital computed tomography, clinical symptoms, and serum thyroxine and TRAb underpinned diagnoses. Amplified TCR beta CDR3 regions derived from RNA transcripts. The HTBI set primed first-round TCR CDR3 RT-PCR. In TCRdb, the multiplex PCR reads were re-called with MiXCR into one record per CDR3 protein. Of approximately 480,000 distinct CDR3 sequences in the sample, around 20% were seen once. Germline values: CDR1 SGHNT, CDR2 YYREEE (reference sequence). The CDR3 runs to 14 residues.

The sequence was obtained from a young man with Graves' hyperthyroidism. What was sequenced was blood. V usage is TRBV5-4 and J usage is TRBJ1-5; 7 positions agree with TRBD1. In nucleotides, the CDR3 is TGTGCCAGCAGCGCGCGACAGGGAGTCCAGCCCCCGCATTTT. This sequence encodes CASSARQGVQPPHF.